This T cell receptor (beta chain) is drawn from a study of blood T cell repertoires in COVID-19. The CDR3 loop spans 14 amino acids. Germline CDR1 is SGDLS and CDR2 is YYNGEE. The germline V and J ends were trimmed by 3 bases and 0 bases, with 10 bases remaining between them. Assay: immunoSEQ multiplex PCR; the TCRdb copy retains only in-frame clones and omits some. This table holds about 250,000 clones, approximately 83% found once. Sequencing was done on a sample of peripheral blood. The TCR comes from a human donor in a cohort sampled during active COVID-19. The gene calls are TRBV9 and TRBJ2-7; D may be TRBD2 (5 bases). The CDR3 loop reads CASSDRADSYEQYF. CDR3 nucleotide sequence: TGTGCCAGCAGCGATAGAGCGGACTCCTACGAGCAGTACTTC.